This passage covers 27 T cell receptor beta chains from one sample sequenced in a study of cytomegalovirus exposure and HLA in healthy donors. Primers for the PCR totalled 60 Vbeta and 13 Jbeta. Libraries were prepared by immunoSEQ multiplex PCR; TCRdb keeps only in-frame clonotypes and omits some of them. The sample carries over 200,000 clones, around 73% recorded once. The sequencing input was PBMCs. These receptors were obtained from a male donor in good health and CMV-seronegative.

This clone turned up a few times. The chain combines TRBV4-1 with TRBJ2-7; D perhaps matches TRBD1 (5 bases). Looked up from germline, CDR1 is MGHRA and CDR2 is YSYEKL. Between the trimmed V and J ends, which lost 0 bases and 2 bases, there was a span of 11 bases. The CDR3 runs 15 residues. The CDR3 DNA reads TGCGCCAGCAGCCAAGATCGACAGACTGCCTACGAGCAGTACTTC. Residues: CASSQDRQTAYEQYF.

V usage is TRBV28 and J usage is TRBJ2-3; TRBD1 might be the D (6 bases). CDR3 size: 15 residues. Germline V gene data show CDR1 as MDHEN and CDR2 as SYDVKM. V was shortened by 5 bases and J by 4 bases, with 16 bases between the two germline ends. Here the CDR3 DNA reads TGTGCCAGCAGTCCAACAGGGTTGGGGGCAGATACGCAGTATTTT. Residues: CASSPTGLGADTQYF. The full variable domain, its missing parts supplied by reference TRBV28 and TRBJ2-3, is DVKVTQSSRYLVKRTGEKVFLECVQDMDHENMFWYRQDPGLGLRLIYFSYDVKMKEKGDIPEGYSVSREKKERFSLILESASTNQTSMYLCASSPTGLGADTQYFGPGTRLTVL.

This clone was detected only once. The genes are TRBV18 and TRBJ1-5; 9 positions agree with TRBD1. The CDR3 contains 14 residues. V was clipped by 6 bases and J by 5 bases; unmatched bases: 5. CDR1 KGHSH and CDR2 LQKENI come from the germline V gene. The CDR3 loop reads CASSPTGGDQPQHF. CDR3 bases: TGTGCCAGCTCTCCCACAGGGGGCGATCAGCCCCAGCATTTT.

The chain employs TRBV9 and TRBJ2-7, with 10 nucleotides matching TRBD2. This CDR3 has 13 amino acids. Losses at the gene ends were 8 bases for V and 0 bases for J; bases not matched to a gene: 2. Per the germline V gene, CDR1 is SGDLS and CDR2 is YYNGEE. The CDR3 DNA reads TGTGCCAGGTGGACTAGCGGCTCCTACGAGCAGTACTTC. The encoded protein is CARWTSGSYEQYF.

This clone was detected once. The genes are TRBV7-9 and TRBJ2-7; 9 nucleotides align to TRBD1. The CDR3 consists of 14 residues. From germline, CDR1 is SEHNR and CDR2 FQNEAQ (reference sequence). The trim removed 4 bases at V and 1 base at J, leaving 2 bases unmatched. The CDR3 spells CASSSTGGSYEQYF. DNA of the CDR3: TGTGCCAGCAGCTCGACAGGGGGGTCCTACGAGCAGTACTTC.

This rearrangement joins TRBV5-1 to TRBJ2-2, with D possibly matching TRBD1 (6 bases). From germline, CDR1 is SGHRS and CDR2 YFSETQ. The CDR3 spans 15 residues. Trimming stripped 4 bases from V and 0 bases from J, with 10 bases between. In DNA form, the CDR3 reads TGCGCCAGCAGCATCGGGACATCGAACACCGGGGAGCTGTTTTTT. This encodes CASSIGTSNTGELFF.

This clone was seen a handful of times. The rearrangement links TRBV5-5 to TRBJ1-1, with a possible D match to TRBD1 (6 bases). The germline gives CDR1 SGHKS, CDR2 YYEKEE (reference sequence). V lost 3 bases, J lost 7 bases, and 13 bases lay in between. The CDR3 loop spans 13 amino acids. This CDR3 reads CASSSGTTLEAFF. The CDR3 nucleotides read TGTGCCAGCAGCTCCGGGACAACCCTTGAAGCTTTCTTT. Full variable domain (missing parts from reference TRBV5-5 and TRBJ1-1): DAGVTQSPTHLIKTRGQQVTLRCSPISGHKSVSWYQQVLGQGPQFIFQYYEKEERGRGNFPDRFSARQFPNYSSELNVNALLLGDSALYLCASSSGTTLEAFFGQGTRLTVV.

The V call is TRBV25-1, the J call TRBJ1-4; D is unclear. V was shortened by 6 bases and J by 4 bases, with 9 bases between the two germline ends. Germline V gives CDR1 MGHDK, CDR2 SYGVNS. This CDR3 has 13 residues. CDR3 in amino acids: CASSGRHNEKLFF. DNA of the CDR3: TGTGCCAGCAGCGGCAGGCATAATGAAAAACTGTTTTTT.

CDR3 sequence reads: CASSFTSGTRSDTQYF. CDR3 in DNA: TGCGCCAGCAGCTTTACTTCCGGGACTAGGTCAGATACGCAGTATTTT. The chain links TRBV5-1 to TRBJ2-3; 8 bases are a match to TRBD2. V lost 2 bases and J lost 4; bases outside the gene matches: 9. CDR1 and CDR2 from the germline V gene are SGHRS and YFSETQ. This CDR3 region has 16 residues.

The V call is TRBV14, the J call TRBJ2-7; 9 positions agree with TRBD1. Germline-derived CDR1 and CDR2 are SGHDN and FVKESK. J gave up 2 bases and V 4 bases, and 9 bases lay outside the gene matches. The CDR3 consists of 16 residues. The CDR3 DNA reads TGTGCCAGCAGCCCTTTGGGGACAGGGAGGACCTACGAGCAGTACTTC. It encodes CASSPLGTGRTYEQYF. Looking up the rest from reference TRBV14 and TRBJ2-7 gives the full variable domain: EAGVTQFPSHSVIEKGQTVTLRCDPISGHDNLYWYRRVMGKEIKFLLHFVKESKQDESGMPNNRFLAERTGGTYSTLKVQPAELEDSGVYFCASSPLGTGRTYEQYFGPGTRLTVT.

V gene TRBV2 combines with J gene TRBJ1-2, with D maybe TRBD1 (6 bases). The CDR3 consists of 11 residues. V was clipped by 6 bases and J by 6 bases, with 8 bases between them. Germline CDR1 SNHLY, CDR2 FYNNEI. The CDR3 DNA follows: TGTGCCAGCAGCGCAGGGGATGGCTACACCTTC. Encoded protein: CASSAGDGYTF. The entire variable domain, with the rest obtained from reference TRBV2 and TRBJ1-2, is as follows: EPEVTQTPSHQVTQMGQEVILRCVPISNHLYFYWYRQILGQKVEFLVSFYNNEISEKSEIFDDQFSVERPDGSNFTLKIRSTKLEDSAMYFCASSAGDGYTFGSGTRLTVV.

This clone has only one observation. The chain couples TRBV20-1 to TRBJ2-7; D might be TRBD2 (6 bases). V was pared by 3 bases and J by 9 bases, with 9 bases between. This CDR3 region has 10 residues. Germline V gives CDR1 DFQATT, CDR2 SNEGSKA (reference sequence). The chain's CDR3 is CSASLGGQYF. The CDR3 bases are TGCAGTGCTAGTTTGGGAGGGCAGTACTTC.

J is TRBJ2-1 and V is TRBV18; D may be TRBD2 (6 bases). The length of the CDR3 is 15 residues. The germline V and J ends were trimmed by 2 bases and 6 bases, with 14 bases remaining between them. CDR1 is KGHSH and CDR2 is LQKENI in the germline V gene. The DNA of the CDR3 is TGTGCCAGCTCACCAGGACGGGAGCCTAGCAATGAGCAGTTCTTC. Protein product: CASSPGREPSNEQFF.

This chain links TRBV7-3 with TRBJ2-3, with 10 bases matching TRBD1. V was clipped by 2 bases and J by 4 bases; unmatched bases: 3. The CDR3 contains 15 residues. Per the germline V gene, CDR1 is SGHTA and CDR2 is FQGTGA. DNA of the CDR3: TGTGCCAGCAGCTTAGACAGGGGGCACTCAGATACGCAGTATTTT. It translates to CASSLDRGHSDTQYF.

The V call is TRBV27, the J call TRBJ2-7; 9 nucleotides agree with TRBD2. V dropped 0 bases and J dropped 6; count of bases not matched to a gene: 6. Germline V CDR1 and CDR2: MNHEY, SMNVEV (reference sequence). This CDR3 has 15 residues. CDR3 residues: CASSLSWLAGIEQYF. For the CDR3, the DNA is TGTGCCAGCAGTTTATCTTGGCTAGCGGGAATCGAGCAGTACTTC.

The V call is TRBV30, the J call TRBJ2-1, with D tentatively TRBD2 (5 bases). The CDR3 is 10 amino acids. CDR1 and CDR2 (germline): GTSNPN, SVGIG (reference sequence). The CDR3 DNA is TGTGCGTACGGAGGCAATGAGCAGTTCTTC. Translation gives CAYGGNEQFF.

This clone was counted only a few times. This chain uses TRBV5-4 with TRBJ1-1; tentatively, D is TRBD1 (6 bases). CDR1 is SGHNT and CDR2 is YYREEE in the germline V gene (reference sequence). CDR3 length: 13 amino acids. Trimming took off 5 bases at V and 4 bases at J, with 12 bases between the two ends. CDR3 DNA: TGTGCCAGCAGACAGGGAGGGTCCACTGAAGCTTTCTTT. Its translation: CASRQGGSTEAFF.

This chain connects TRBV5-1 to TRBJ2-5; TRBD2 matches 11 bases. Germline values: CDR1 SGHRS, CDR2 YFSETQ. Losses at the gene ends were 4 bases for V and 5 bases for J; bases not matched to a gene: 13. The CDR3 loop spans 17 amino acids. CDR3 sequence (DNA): TGCGCCAGCAGCCCCCCTTGGACTAGCGGGTCCAGTGAGACCCAGTACTTC. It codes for CASSPPWTSGSSETQYF.

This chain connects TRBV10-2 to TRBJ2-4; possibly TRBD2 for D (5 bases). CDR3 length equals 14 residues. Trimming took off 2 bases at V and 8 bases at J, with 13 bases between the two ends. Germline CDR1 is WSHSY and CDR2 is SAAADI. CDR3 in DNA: TGCGCCAGCAGTGAGAACGGGATTTACGACATTCAGTACTTC. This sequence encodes CASSENGIYDIQYF.

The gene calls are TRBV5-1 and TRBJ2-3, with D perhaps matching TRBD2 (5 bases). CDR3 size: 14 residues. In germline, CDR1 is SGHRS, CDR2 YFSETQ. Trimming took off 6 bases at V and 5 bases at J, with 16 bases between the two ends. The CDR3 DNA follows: TGCGCCAGCACAAACCCAAGAGGGCTAGATACGCAGTATTTT. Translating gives CASTNPRGLDTQYF.

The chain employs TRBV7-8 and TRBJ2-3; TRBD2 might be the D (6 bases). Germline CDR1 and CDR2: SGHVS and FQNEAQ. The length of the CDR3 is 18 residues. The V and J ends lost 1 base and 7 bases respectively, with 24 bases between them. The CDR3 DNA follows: TGTGCCAGCAGCTTAGGGCGCCAGCTTGAGGCGGGAATGTATACGCAGTATTTT. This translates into CASSLGRQLEAGMYTQYF.

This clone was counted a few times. The DNA of the CDR3 is TGTGCCAGTAGCGGGAGCGACTACGAGCAGTACTTC. Its protein is CASSGSDYEQYF. The V gene is TRBV19, the J gene TRBJ2-7; a possible D gene is TRBD2 (6 bases). This CDR3 contains 12 residues. Germline values: CDR1 LNHDA, CDR2 SQIVND (reference sequence). Trimming left V 6 bases short and J 3 bases short, with 9 bases between.

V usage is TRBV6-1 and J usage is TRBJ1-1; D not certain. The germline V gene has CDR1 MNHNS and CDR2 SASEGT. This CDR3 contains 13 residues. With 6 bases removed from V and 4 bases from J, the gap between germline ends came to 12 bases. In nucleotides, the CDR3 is TGTGCCAGCAGACCGGGGTGGAGCACTGAAGCTTTCTTT. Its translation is CASRPGWSTEAFF.

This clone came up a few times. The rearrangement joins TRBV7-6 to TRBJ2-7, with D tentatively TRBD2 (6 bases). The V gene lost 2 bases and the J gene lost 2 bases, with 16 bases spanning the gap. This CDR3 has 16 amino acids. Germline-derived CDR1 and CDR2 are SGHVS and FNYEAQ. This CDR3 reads CASSLSHSRGTYEQYF. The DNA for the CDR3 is TGTGCCAGCAGCTTATCCCACTCCCGGGGGACCTACGAGCAGTACTTC. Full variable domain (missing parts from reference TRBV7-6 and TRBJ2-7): GAGVSQSPRYKVTKRGQDVALRCDPISGHVSLYWYRQALGQGPEFLTYFNYEAQQDKSGLPNDRFSAERPEGSISTLTIQRTEQRDSAMYRCASSLSHSRGTYEQYFGPGTRLTVT.

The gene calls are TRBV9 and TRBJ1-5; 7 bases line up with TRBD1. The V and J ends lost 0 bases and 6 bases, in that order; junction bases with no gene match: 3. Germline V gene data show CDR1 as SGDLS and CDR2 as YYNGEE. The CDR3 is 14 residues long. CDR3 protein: CASSVEGGSQPQHF. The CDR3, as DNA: TGTGCCAGCAGCGTAGAAGGGGGCAGTCAGCCCCAGCATTTT.

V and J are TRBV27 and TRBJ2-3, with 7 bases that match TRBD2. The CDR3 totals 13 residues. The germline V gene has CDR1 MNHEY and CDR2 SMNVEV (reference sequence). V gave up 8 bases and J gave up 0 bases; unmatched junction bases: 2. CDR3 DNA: TGTGCCAGCGGGGGGGGTAGCACAGATACGCAGTATTTT. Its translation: CASGGGSTDTQYF.

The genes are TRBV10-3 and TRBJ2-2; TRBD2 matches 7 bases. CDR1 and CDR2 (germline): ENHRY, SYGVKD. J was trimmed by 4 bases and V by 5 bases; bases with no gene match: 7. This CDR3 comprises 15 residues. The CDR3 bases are TGTGCCATCAGTCCTGGCGGGAGCGTCACCGGGGAGCTGTTTTTT. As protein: CAISPGGSVTGELFF.